The rows below give T cell receptor beta chains drawn from one sample of a study of memory CD4+ T cells and cytomegalovirus serostatus. The method was immunoSEQ multiplex PCR; TCRdb's version includes in-frame clones alone and lacks a portion of them. Found here are some 44,000 clones, 78% of them singletons; the top ten hold under 0.7%. Sequenced sample: memory CD4+ T cells from blood. The receptors here all came from an adult in good health and CMV-seronegative. CDR3s include the opening cysteine and the closing phenylalanine or tryptophan. The D gene is left open where the match is weak. Size is omitted from some rows. Given values are once, few, many or a class for expanded clones.

V: TRBV19; J: TRBJ2-7; length: 16; size: NA; D: TRBD2; DNA: TGTGCCAGTAGTATGTCCCCCAGCGGGGGTATTGGCGAGCAGTACTTC; CDR3: CASSMSPSGGIGEQYF
V: TRBV2; J: TRBJ2-1; length: 13; size: NA; D: NA; DNA: TGTGCCAGCAGTGAACAATTAGAGGGTGAGCAGTTCTTC; CDR3: CASSEQLEGEQFF
V: TRBV14; J: TRBJ1-1; length: 12; size: NA; D: NA; DNA: TGTGCCAGCAGCTTTGGGGTCACTGAAGCTTTCTTT; CDR3: CASSFGVTEAFF
V: TRBV28; J: TRBJ1-3; length: 16; size: NA; D: NA; DNA: TGTGCCAGCAGCCCGAGGGGGAGGGTATTGAGGGACACCATATATTTT; CDR3: CASSPRGRVLRDTIYF
V: TRBV5-4; J: TRBJ2-6; length: 18; size: NA; D: TRBD1; DNA: TGTGCCAGCAGCTTTACGGGACAGGGGGGTTCCGGGGCCAACGTCCTGACTTTC; CDR3: CASSFTGQGGSGANVLTF
V: TRBV6-1; J: TRBJ1-2; length: 14; size: NA; D: NA; DNA: TGTGCCAGCAGTAAAACCAGGGACTACTATGGCTACACCTTC; CDR3: CASSKTRDYYGYTF
V: TRBV12-5; J: TRBJ2-7; length: 15; size: few; D: NA; DNA: TGTGCTAGTGGCGCCCCGGGGGGCTTGACCTACGAGCAGTACTTC; CDR3: CASGAPGGLTYEQYF
V: TRBV2; J: TRBJ1-2; length: 15; size: NA; D: NA; DNA: TGTGCCAGCAGTGAAGGGCAGGGCCTTTACTATGGCTACACCTTC; CDR3: CASSEGQGLYYGYTF
V: TRBV6-4; J: TRBJ2-1; length: 14; size: NA; D: NA; DNA: TGTGCCAGCAGTAGTACAGGGACGAACGGTGAGCAGTTCTTC; CDR3: CASSSTGTNGEQFF
V: TRBV5-1; J: TRBJ2-1; length: 14; size: once; D: NA; DNA: TGCGCCAGTCGGGGGCAAGGGTCCTACAATGAGCAGTTCTTC; CDR3: CASRGQGSYNEQFF
V: TRBV29-1; J: TRBJ2-3; length: 14; size: once; D: NA; DNA: TGCAGCGTTAGAAACAGGAGCCGCACAGATACGCAGTATTTT; CDR3: CSVRNRSRTDTQYF
V: TRBV27; J: TRBJ2-5; length: 16; size: NA; D: NA; DNA: TGTGCCAGCAGAATTTCGAGCCTCGCCGGGCGAGAGACCCAGTACTTC; CDR3: CASRISSLAGRETQYF
V: TRBV19; J: TRBJ2-4; length: 13; size: NA; D: NA; DNA: TGTGCCAGTAGTCCCGACAGAGGGGAAATTCAGTACTTC; CDR3: CASSPDRGEIQYF
V: TRBV2; J: TRBJ1-5; length: 15; size: NA; D: NA; DNA: TGTGCCAGCAGTTCAGAGGACACTAGCAATCAGCCCCAGCATTTT; CDR3: CASSSEDTSNQPQHF
V: TRBV2; J: TRBJ1-4; length: 14; size: NA; D: NA; DNA: TGTGCCAGCAGTGAAGTTCCGGGTATTGAAAAACTGTTTTTT; CDR3: CASSEVPGIEKLFF
V: TRBV5-4; J: TRBJ2-3; length: 15; size: NA; D: NA; DNA: TGTGCCAGCAGCTTTGGAGGGGGTAAGACAGATACGCAGTATTTT; CDR3: CASSFGGGKTDTQYF
V: TRBV7-8; J: TRBJ2-7; length: 16; size: NA; D: NA; DNA: TGTGCCAGCAGCTCCCTACCGCCTGACAGGATCCACGAGCAGTACTTC; CDR3: CASSSLPPDRIHEQYF
V: TRBV5-1; J: TRBJ1-1; length: 15; size: NA; D: TRBD1; DNA: TGCGCCAGCAGGGGGACAGGGGCGAAGAACACTGAAGCTTTCTTT; CDR3: CASRGTGAKNTEAFF
V: TRBV6-6; J: TRBJ2-5; length: 13; size: NA; D: NA; DNA: TGTGCCAGCAGTTCATTAGTGGAGGAGACCCAGTACTTC; CDR3: CASSSLVEETQYF
V: TRBV11-2; J: TRBJ2-3; length: 17; size: NA; D: NA; DNA: TGTGCCAGCAGCTTAAACCCCCGCGGTGCTAGCACAGATACGCAGTATTTT; CDR3: CASSLNPRGASTDTQYF
V: TRBV19; J: TRBJ1-4; length: 14; size: few; D: NA; DNA: TGTGCCAGTAGTGTTCTGGCAGGCGAGGGAAAACTGTTTTTT; CDR3: CASSVLAGEGKLFF
V: TRBV10-2; J: TRBJ2-2; length: 14; size: NA; D: NA; DNA: TGCGCCAGCAGTGAACGGGCCGCGCACGGGGAGCTGTTTTTT; CDR3: CASSERAAHGELFF
V: TRBV7-9; J: TRBJ1-2; length: 13; size: once; D: NA; DNA: TGTGCCAGCAGCTTTGACAGCTACTATGGCTACACCTTC; CDR3: CASSFDSYYGYTF
V: TRBV5-6; J: TRBJ1-1; length: 18; size: NA; D: NA; DNA: TGTGCCAGCAGCATCCGGGACAAGGGTTGGTTGAGGGGCACTGAAGCTTTCTTT; CDR3: CASSIRDKGWLRGTEAFF
V: TRBV30; J: TRBJ1-2; length: 13; size: NA; D: NA; DNA: TGTGCCTGGAGTATTAGGGCGTTCTATGGCTACACCTTC; CDR3: CAWSIRAFYGYTF
V: TRBV11-3; J: TRBJ2-3; length: 15; size: few; D: TRBD1; DNA: TGTGCCAGCAGCTTGACAGGGATGAGCACAGATACGCAGTATTTT; CDR3: CASSLTGMSTDTQYF
V: TRBV5-5; J: TRBJ2-7; length: 15; size: NA; D: NA; DNA: TGTGCCAGCAGCTTGGTAGGTGATCAGACCTACGAGCAGTACTTC; CDR3: CASSLVGDQTYEQYF
V: TRBV2; J: TRBJ2-1; length: 18; size: NA; D: TRBD2; DNA: TGTGCCAGCAGTCGATCTAGCGGGGGGGCTCGCTCCTACAATGAGCAGTTCTTC; CDR3: CASSRSSGGARSYNEQFF
V: TRBV5-4; J: TRBJ1-3; length: 14; size: NA; D: NA; DNA: TGTGCCAGCAGCCTTGGGGGGACAGGAAACACCATATATTTT; CDR3: CASSLGGTGNTIYF
V: TRBV11-1; J: TRBJ2-3; length: 14; size: NA; D: TRBD1; DNA: TGTGCCAGCAGCTTCTCAGGGGGATCGGATACGCAGTATTTT; CDR3: CASSFSGGSDTQYF
V: TRBV6-4; J: TRBJ2-2; length: 14; size: once; D: NA; DNA: TGTGCCAGCAGCACCTCCTGGCGGGCCGGGGAGCTGTTTTTT; CDR3: CASSTSWRAGELFF
V: TRBV11-2; J: TRBJ2-5; length: 14; size: NA; D: TRBD2; DNA: TGTGCCAGCAGCTTAGTTGGCAGGGAGGGGACCCAGTACTTC; CDR3: CASSLVGREGTQYF
V: TRBV28; J: TRBJ1-5; length: 14; size: NA; D: NA; DNA: TGTGCCAGCAGTTCGGGCTGGGGGGGTCAGCCCCAGCATTTT; CDR3: CASSSGWGGQPQHF
V: TRBV11-3; J: TRBJ1-1; length: 10; size: NA; D: NA; DNA: TGTGCCAGCAGCTTAGATGGTCGGATTTTT; CDR3: CASSLDGRIF
V: TRBV9; J: TRBJ1-2; length: 19; size: NA; D: TRBD1; DNA: TGTGCCAGCAGCGCTTGGGACAGGGGGCCTGTCAGTCCTAACTATGGCTACACCTTC; CDR3: CASSAWDRGPVSPNYGYTF
V: TRBV6-1; J: TRBJ1-5; length: 16; size: NA; D: NA; DNA: TGTGCCAGCAGTGAAGCGCTTTCGGCCCTCAATCAGCCCCAGCATTTT; CDR3: CASSEALSALNQPQHF
V: TRBV5-4; J: TRBJ2-7; length: 12; size: few; D: NA; DNA: TGTGCCAGCAGCGGCGGGTCCTACGAGCAGTACTTC; CDR3: CASSGGSYEQYF
V: TRBV11-2; J: TRBJ2-7; length: 14; size: NA; D: NA; DNA: TGTGCCAGCAGCCCCATTACAAGGGCCTACGAGCAGTACTTC; CDR3: CASSPITRAYEQYF
V: TRBV7-2; J: TRBJ2-1; length: 15; size: NA; D: NA; DNA: TGTGCCAGCAGCTTAGCCCAGGGAGCCTACAATGAGCAGTTCTTC; CDR3: CASSLAQGAYNEQFF
V: TRBV30; J: TRBJ1-2; length: 12; size: NA; D: NA; DNA: TGTGCCTGGACTGGGGACGGGAGAGGTTTACACTTC; CDR3: CAWTGDGRGLHF
V: TRBV6-6; J: TRBJ1-1; length: 16; size: NA; D: TRBD1; DNA: TGTGCCAGCAGACCCGGGACAGGGGGCCGGGGCACTGAAGCTTTCTTT; CDR3: CASRPGTGGRGTEAFF
V: TRBV5-1; J: TRBJ2-1; length: 17; size: NA; D: TRBD1; DNA: TGCGCCAGCAGGTTCAACCCCGGGACAGGGGTACAAGATGAGCAGTTCTTC; CDR3: CASRFNPGTGVQDEQFF
V: TRBV10-3; J: TRBJ2-2; length: 16; size: NA; D: TRBD2; DNA: TGTGCCATCAGCGGAGGGACTAGCGGGGGGAACGGGGAGCTGTTTTTT; CDR3: CAISGGTSGGNGELFF